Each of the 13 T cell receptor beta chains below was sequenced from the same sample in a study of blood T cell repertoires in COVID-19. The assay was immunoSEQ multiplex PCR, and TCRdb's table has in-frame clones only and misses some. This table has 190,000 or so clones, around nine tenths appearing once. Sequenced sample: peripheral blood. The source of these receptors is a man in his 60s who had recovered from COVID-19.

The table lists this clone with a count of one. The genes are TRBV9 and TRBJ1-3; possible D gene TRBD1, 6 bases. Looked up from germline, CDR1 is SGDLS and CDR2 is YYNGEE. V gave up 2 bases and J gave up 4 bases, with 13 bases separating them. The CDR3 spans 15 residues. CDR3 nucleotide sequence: TGTGCCAGCAGCGTGGACCTTCAGGGGGGAAACACCATATATTTT. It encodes CASSVDLQGGNTIYF.

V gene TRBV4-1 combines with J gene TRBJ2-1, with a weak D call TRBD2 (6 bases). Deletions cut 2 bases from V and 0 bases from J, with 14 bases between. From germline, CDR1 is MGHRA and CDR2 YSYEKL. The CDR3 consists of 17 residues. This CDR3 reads CASSQPQGTASYNEQFF. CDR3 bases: TGCGCCAGCAGCCAACCCCAAGGGACTGCCTCCTACAATGAGCAGTTCTTC.

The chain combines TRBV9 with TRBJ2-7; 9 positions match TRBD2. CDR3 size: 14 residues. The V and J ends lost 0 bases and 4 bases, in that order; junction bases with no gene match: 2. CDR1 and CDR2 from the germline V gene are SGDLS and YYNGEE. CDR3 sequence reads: CASSVGGLAYEQYF. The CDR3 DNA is TGTGCCAGCAGCGTAGGAGGACTAGCGTACGAGCAGTACTTC.

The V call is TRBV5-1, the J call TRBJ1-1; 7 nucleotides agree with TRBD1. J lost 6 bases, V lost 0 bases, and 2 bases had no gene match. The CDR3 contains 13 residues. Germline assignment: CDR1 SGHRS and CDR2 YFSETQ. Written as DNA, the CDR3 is TGCGCCAGCAGCTTGGGACAGGGAGCTGAAGCTTTCTTT. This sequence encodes CASSLGQGAEAFF. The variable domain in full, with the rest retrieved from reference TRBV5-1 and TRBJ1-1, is KAGVTQTPRYLIKTRGQQVTLSCSPISGHRSVSWYQQTPGQGLQFLFEYFSETQRNKGNFPGRFSGRQFSNSRSEMNVSTLELGDSALYLCASSLGQGAEAFFGQGTRLTVV.

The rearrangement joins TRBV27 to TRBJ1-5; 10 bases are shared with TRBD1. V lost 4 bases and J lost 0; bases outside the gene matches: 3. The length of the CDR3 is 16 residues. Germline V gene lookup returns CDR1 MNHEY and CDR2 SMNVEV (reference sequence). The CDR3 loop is CASSSGQGYSNQPQHF. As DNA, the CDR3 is TGTGCCAGCAGTTCGGGACAGGGGTATAGCAATCAGCCCCAGCATTTT.

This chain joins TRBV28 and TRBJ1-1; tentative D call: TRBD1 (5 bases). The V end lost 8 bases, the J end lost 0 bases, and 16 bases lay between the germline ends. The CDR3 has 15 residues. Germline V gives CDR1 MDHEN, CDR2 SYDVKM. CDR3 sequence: CASPSRGGMNTEAFF. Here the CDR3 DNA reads TGTGCCAGCCCCTCCCGCGGGGGGATGAACACTGAAGCTTTCTTT.

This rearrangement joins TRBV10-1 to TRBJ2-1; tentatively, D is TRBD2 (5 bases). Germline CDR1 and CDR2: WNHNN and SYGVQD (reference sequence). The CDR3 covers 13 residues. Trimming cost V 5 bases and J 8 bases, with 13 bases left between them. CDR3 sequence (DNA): TGCGCCAGCAGTTCAGGAGGATCGGATGAGCAGTTCTTC. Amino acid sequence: CASSSGGSDEQFF.

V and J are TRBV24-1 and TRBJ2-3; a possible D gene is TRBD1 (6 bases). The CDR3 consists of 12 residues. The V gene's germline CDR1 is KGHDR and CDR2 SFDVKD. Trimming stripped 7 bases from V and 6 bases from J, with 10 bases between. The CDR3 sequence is CATRGTGDTQYF. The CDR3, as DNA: TGTGCCACCAGAGGCACAGGGGATACGCAGTATTTT.

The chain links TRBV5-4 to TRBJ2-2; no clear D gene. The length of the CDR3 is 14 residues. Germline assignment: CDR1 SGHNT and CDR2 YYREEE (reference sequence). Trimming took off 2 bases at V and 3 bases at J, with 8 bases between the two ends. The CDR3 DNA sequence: TGTGCCAGCAGCTTTTTCCGAGACACCGGGGAGCTGTTTTTT. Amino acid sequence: CASSFFRDTGELFF.

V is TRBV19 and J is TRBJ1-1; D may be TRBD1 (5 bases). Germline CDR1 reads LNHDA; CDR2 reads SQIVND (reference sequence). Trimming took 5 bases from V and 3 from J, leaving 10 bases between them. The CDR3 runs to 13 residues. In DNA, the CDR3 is TGTGCCAGTAGTGGCAGGGTCGACACTGAAGCTTTCTTT. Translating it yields CASSGRVDTEAFF. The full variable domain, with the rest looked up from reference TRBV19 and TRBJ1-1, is DGGITQSPKYLFRKEGQNVTLSCEQNLNHDAMYWYRQDPGQGLRLIYYSQIVNDFQKGDIAEGYSVSREKKESFPLTVTSAQKNPTAFYLCASSGRVDTEAFFGQGTRLTVV.

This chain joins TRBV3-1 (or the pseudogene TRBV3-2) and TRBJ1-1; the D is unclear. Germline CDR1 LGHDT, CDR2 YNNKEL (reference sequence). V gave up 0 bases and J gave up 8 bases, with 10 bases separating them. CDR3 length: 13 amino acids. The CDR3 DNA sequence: TGTGCCAGCAGCCAAGATCGGGGTTTAGAAGCTTTCTTT. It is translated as CASSQDRGLEAFF.

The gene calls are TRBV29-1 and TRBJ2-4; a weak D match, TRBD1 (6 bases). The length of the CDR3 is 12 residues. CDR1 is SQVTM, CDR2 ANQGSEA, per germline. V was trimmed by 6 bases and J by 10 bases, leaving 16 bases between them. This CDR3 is CSVEQGRGIQYF. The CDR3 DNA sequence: TGCAGCGTAGAACAGGGCCGAGGTATTCAGTACTTC.

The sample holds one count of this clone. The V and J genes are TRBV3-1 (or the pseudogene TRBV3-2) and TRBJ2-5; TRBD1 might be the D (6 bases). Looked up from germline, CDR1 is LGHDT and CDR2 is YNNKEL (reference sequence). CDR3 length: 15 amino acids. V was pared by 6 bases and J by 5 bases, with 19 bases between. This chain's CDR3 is CASRKGVQGLETQYF. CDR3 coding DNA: TGTGCCAGCAGAAAGGGGGTCCAGGGTCTGGAGACCCAGTACTTC.